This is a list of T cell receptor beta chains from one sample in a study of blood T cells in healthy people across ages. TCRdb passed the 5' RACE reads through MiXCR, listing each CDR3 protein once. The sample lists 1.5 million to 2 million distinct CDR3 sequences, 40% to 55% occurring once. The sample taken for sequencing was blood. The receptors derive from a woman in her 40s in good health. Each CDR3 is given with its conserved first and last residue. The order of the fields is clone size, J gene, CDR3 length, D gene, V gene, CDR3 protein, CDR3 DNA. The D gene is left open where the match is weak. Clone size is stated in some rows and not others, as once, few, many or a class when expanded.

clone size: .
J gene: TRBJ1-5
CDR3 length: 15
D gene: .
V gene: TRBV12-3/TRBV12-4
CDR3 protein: CASSRGRNSNQPQHF
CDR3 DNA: TGTGCCAGCAGCCGGGGGAGGAATAGCAATCAGCCCCAGCATTTT

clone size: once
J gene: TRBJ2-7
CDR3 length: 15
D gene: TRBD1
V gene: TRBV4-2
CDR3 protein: CASSQGGQGTYKQYF
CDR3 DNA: TGTGCCAGCAGCCAGGGGGGACAGGGTACCTACAAGCAGTACTTC

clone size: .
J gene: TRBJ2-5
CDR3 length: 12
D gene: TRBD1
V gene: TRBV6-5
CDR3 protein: CASSTTGGGQYF
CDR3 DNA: TGTGCCAGCAGTACTACAGGGGGTGGTCAGTACTTC

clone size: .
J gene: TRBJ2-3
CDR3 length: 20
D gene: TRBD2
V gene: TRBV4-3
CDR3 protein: CASSQDRSASGGVFTDTQYF
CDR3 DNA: TGCGCCAGCAGCCAAGATCGGTCGGCTAGCGGGGGGGTATTCACAGATACGCAGTATTTT

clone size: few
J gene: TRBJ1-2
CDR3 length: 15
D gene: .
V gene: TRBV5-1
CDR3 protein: CASSSKEQGVYGYTF
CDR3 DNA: TGCGCCAGCAGCTCGAAAGAACAGGGAGTCTATGGCTACACCTTC

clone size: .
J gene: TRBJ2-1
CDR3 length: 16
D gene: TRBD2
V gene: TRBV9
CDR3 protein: CASSERGTSGHNEQFF
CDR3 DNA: TGTGCCAGCAGCGAGAGAGGGACTAGCGGGCACAATGAGCAGTTCTTC

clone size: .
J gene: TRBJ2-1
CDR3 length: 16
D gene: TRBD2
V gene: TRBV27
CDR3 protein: CASSVSPGTSLNEQFF
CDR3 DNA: TGTGCCAGCAGTGTCTCCCCCGGGACTAGTCTGAATGAGCAGTTCTTC

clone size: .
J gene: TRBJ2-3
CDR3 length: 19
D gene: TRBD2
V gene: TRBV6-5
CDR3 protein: CASSSSPGLAGGRADTQYF
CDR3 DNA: TGTGCCAGCAGTTCTTCTCCGGGACTAGCGGGGGGCCGCGCGGATACGCAGTATTTT

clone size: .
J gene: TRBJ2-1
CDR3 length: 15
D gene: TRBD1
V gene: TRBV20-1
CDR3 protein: CSAKDPGQGAWEQFF
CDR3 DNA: TGCAGTGCTAAAGATCCGGGACAGGGGGCTTGGGAGCAGTTCTTC

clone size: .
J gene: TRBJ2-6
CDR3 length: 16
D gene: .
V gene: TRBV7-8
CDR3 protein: CATISPRFSGANVLTF
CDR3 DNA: TGTGCCACCATCTCGCCCAGATTCTCTGGGGCCAACGTCCTGACTTTC

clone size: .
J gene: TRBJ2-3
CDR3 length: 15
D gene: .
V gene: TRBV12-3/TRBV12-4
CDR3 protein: CATQRGRGLSDTQYF
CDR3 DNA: TGTGCCACCCAAAGGGGCAGAGGGCTTTCAGATACGCAGTATTTT

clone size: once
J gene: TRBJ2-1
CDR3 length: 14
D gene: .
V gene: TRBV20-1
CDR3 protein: CSAAGGVFSYEQFF
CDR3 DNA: TGCAGTGCCGCCGGCGGGGTATTCTCCTACGAGCAGTTCTTC

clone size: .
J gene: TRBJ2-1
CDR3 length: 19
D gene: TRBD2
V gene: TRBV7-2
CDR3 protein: CASSSYLRGLAGANNEQFF
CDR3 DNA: TGTGCCAGCAGCTCATATTTGAGGGGGCTAGCGGGGGCCAACAATGAGCAGTTCTTC

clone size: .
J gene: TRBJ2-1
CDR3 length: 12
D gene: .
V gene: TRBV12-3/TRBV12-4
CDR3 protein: CASNDRFNGQFF
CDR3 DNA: TGTGCCAGCAATGACAGGTTTAATGGGCAGTTCTTC

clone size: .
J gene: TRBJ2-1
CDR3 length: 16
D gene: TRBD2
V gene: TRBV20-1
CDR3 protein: CSARALGLAVTNEQFF
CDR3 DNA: TGCAGTGCTAGAGCCTTGGGACTAGCCGTGACCAATGAGCAGTTCTTC

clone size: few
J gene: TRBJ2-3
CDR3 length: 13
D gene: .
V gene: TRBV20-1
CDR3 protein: CSARDRGEDTQYF
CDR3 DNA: TGCAGTGCTAGAGATAGGGGAGAGGATACGCAGTATTTT

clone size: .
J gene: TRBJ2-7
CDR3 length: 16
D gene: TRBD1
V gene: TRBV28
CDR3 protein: CASTTSLGQFSYEQYF
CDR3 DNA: TGTGCCAGCACCACCAGCCTGGGACAGTTCTCCTACGAGCAGTACTTC

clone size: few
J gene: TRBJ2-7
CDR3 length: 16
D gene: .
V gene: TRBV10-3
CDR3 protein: CAIRKRQATRMGEQYF
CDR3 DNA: TGTGCCATCAGAAAACGACAGGCCACCCGAATGGGGGAGCAGTACTTC

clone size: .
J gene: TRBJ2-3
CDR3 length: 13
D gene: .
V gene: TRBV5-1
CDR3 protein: CASSVDSVDTQYF
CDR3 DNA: TGCGCCAGCAGCGTGGACTCCGTGGATACGCAGTATTTT

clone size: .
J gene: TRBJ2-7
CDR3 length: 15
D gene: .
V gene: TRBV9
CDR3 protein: CASSVEEGGNYEQYF
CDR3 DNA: TGTGCCAGCAGCGTAGAGGAGGGGGGTAACTACGAGCAGTACTTC

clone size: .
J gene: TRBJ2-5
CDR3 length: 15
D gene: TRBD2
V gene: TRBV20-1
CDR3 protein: CSAKRGAVPQETQYF
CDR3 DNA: TGCAGTGCTAAGCGGGGGGCCGTCCCTCAAGAGACCCAGTACTTC

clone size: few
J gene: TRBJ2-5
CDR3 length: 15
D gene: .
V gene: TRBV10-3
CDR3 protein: CAISDEGRAQETQYF
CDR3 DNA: TGTGCCATCAGTGATGAGGGCAGGGCTCAAGAGACCCAGTACTTC

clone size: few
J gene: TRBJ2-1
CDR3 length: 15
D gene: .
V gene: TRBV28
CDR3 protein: CASSSGSLSYNEQFF
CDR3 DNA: TGTGCCAGCAGTTCCGGGAGCCTCTCCTACAATGAGCAGTTCTTC

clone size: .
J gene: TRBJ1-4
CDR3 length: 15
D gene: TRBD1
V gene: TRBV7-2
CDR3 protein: CASSRRGQDNEKLFF
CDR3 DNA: TGTGCCAGCAGCCGGAGGGGGCAAGATAATGAAAAACTGTTTTTT

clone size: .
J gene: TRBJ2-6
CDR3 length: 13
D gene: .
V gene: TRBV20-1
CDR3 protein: CSARDRTSNVLTF
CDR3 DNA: TGCAGTGCTAGAGATAGAACCAGCAACGTCCTGACTTTC

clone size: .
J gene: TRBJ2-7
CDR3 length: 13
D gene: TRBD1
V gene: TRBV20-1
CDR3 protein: CSAGTGLSYEQYF
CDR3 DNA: TGCAGTGCCGGGACAGGGTTAAGCTACGAGCAGTACTTC

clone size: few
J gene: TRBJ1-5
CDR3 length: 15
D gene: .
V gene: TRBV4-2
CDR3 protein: CASSQLDSPSPPQHF
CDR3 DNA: TGTGCCAGCAGCCAACTGGACAGCCCATCGCCGCCCCAGCATTTT